This T cell receptor (beta chain) was recovered during a study of long-term antiretroviral therapy in people with HIV. Study-wide context: Of all samples, the earliest predate the 2015 immediate-ART recommendation by about a decade.

The V end lost 2 bases, the J end lost 5 bases, and 5 bases lay between the germline ends. Germline CDR1 is MNHNS and CDR2 is SASEGT. This CDR3 has 12 residues. In regard to this clone: What it binds is not known.

This was the immunoSEQ v3.0 assay at survey level. Clones were read by immunoSEQ multiplex PCR, and TCRdb kept only the in-frame ones, dropping some. The sample records tens of thousands of clones, around 93% being singletons. The study, taken as a whole, reports: Dominant in the repertoire at all time points were clones expanded before ART.

The clonotype comes from a man aged 50-60 years with HIV. The specimen was unsorted PBMCs, collected roughly 7.1 years after starting antiretroviral therapy. This chain uses TRBV6-1 with TRBJ2-3; the D is unclear. CDR3 protein: CASSEHLDTQYF. CDR3 nucleotide sequence: TGTGCCAGCAGTGAACATTTAGATACGCAGTATTTT.